Below, 9 T cell receptor beta chains from the same sample are listed, as sequenced in a study of blood T cell repertoires in COVID-19. Using immunoSEQ multiplex PCR, the repertoire was profiled, and TCRdb retains in-frame clones only, with some absent. The table shows approximately 190,000 clones, with 80% occurring only once. The sequenced material came from peripheral blood. The receptors were sampled from a man in his 60s with acute or convalescent COVID-19.

The chain uses TRBV2 and TRBJ1-4, with D possibly TRBD1 on 6 matching bases. Trimming left V 1 base short and J 6 bases short, with 12 bases between. The V gene's germline CDR1 is SNHLY and CDR2 FYNNEI. This CDR3 has 15 residues. CDR3 sequence: CASSEGGTIDEKLFF. The DNA for the CDR3 is TGTGCCAGCAGTGAAGGGGGGACAATTGATGAAAAACTGTTTTTT. Using reference TRBV2 and TRBJ1-4 for the parts outside the CDR3, the full variable domain is EPEVTQTPSHQVTQMGQEVILRCVPISNHLYFYWYRQILGQKVEFLVSFYNNEISEKSEIFDDQFSVERPDGSNFTLKIRSTKLEDSAMYFCASSEGGTIDEKLFFGSGTQLSVL.

The CDR3 sequence: CASSSGQGDGNEQFF. CDR3 DNA: TGCGCCAGCAGCTCAGGACAGGGGGACGGGAATGAGCAGTTCTTC. The V gene is TRBV5-1, the J gene TRBJ2-1, with 10 positions matching TRBD1. The V segment lost 3 bases and the J segment 7 bases; nucleotides outside the gene matches: 7. CDR1 SGHRS and CDR2 YFSETQ come from the germline V gene. This CDR3 spans 15 amino acids.

The chain joins TRBV19 to TRBJ1-5, with 10 bases fitting TRBD1. The CDR3 is 18 residues long. J was trimmed by 6 bases and V by 1 base; bases with no gene match: 12. The germline gives CDR1 LNHDA, CDR2 SQIVND (reference sequence). The CDR3 bases are TGTGCCAGTAGTATAGTAATCGGGGGACAGGGGTGGGTTCAGCCCCAGCATTTT. Amino acid sequence: CASSIVIGGQGWVQPQHF.

The genes are TRBV5-1 and TRBJ2-3; 10 bases agree with TRBD2. The V segment lost 4 bases and the J segment 2 bases; nucleotides outside the gene matches: 7. Germline CDR1 and CDR2: SGHRS and YFSETQ. CDR3 length equals 16 residues. For the CDR3, the DNA is TGCGCCAGCAGCCTGGGGACTAGCGAAAACACAGATACGCAGTATTTT. It codes for CASSLGTSENTDTQYF.

The genes are TRBV19 and TRBJ1-2; D ambiguous. This CDR3 spans 15 amino acids. Germline CDR1 LNHDA, CDR2 SQIVND (reference sequence). V was trimmed by 1 base and J by 4 bases, leaving 13 bases between them. CDR3 residues: CASSIGLKLPYGYTF. The CDR3 DNA reads as TGTGCCAGTAGTATAGGACTGAAACTCCCCTATGGCTACACCTTC.

The chain couples TRBV5-4 to TRBJ1-2; D not resolved. Deletions cut 0 bases from V and 3 bases from J, with 15 bases between. There are 16 residues in the CDR3. Looked up from germline, CDR1 is SGHNT and CDR2 is YYREEE (reference sequence). CDR3 region: CASSLANLGGYYGYTF. As DNA, the CDR3 is TGTGCCAGCAGCTTGGCCAATCTGGGAGGGTACTATGGCTACACCTTC.

The rearrangement uses TRBV30 and TRBJ2-7, with 10 nucleotides matching TRBD2. J was trimmed by 0 bases and V by 5 bases; bases with no gene match: 4. This CDR3 spans 14 amino acids. Germline CDR1 is GTSNPN and CDR2 is SVGIG (reference sequence). Here the CDR3 reads CAWGRTSGSYEQYF. CDR3 coding DNA: TGTGCCTGGGGGAGGACTAGCGGCTCCTACGAGCAGTACTTC. Variable domain in full (rest from reference TRBV30 and TRBJ2-7): SQTIHQWPATLVQPVGSPLSLECTVEGTSNPNLYWYRQAAGRGLQLLFYSVGIGQISSEVPQNLSASRPQDRQFILSSKKLLLSDSGFYLCAWGRTSGSYEQYFGPGTRLTVT.

The rearrangement joins TRBV5-1 to TRBJ1-3; 10 bases map to TRBD1. The CDR3 extends over 15 amino acids. Germline V gene data show CDR1 as SGHRS and CDR2 as YFSETQ. V was clipped by 3 bases and J by 4 bases; unmatched bases: 4. CDR3 sequence (DNA): TGCGCCAGCAGCTCGGGACAGGGGCCGGGAAACACCATATATTTT. It specifies CASSSGQGPGNTIYF.

The chain uses TRBV19 and TRBJ1-1, with D maybe TRBD1 (5 bases). Germline loops: CDR1 LNHDA, CDR2 SQIVND (reference sequence). The V and J ends lost 1 base and 0 bases respectively, with 18 bases between them. This CDR3 spans 18 amino acids. The CDR3 DNA follows: TGTGCCAGTAGTATAGCTTGGGGGGAACACGCTATGAACACTGAAGCTTTCTTT. This gives the protein CASSIAWGEHAMNTEAFF. Drawing the rest from reference TRBV19 and TRBJ1-1, the complete variable domain is DGGITQSPKYLFRKEGQNVTLSCEQNLNHDAMYWYRQDPGQGLRLIYYSQIVNDFQKGDIAEGYSVSREKKESFPLTVTSAQKNPTAFYLCASSIAWGEHAMNTEAFFGQGTRLTVV.